The clone carrying this T cell receptor (beta chain) was counted only a few times. Its target is unknown. This sample is part of a study of early T cells in non-severe SARS-CoV-2 infection. The CDR3 runs 13 residues. V shed 1 base and J shed 4 bases, with 5 bases lying between them. Germline-derived CDR1 and CDR2 are PRHDT and FYEKMQ (reference sequence). Individual cDNA molecules received unique molecular identifiers. A single record per CDR3 protein comes from TCRdb applying MiXCR to the 5' RACE reads. The sample consists of about 23,000 distinct CDR3 sequences, roughly 4.7% of them appearing once. Study findings and constraints: VDJdb matches were skewed toward anti-spike CD8 T cell responses.

Material for sequencing was whole blood. The genes are TRBV13 and TRBJ2-1; maybe TRBD1 (5 bases). The sequence was obtained from an adult who was a healthcare worker with PCR-confirmed SARS-CoV-2 infection or an uninfected control (not recorded which). CDR3 amino acids: CASSLEGYNEQFF. DNA for the CDR3: TGTGCCAGCAGCTTAGAGGGGTACAATGAGCAGTTCTTC.